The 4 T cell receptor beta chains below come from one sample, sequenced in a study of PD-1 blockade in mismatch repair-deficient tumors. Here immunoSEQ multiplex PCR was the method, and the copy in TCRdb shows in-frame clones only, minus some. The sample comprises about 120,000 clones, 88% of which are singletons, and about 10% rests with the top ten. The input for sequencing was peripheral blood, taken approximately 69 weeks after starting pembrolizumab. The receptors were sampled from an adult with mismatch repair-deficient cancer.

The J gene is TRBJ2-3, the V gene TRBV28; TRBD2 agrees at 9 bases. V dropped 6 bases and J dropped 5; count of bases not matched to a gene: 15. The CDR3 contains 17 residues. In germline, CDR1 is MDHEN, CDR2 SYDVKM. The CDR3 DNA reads TGTGCCAGCAGCACCGGGACAATGGGACTAGCAGGAGATACGCAGTATTTT. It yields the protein CASSTGTMGLAGDTQYF.

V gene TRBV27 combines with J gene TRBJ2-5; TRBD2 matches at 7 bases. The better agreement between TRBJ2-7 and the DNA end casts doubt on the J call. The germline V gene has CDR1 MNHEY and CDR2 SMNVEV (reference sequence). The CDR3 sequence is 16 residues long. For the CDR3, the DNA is TGTGCCAGCAGTTTATCGGGGGACTATCCTCCCTACGAGCAGTACTTC. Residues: CASSLSGDYPPYEQYF.

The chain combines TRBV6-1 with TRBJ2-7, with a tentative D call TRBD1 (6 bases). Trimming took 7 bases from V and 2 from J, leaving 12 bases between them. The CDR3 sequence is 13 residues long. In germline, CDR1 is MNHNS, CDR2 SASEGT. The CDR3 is CASKYRGTYEQYF. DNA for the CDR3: TGTGCCAGCAAGTATAGGGGGACCTACGAGCAGTACTTC.

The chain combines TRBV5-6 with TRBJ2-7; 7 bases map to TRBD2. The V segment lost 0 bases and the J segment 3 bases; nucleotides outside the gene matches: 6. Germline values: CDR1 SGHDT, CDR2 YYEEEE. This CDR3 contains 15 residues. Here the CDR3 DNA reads TGTGCCAGCAGCTTGGCCTTTAGCGGGTTCTACGAGCAGTACTTC. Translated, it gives CASSLAFSGFYEQYF.